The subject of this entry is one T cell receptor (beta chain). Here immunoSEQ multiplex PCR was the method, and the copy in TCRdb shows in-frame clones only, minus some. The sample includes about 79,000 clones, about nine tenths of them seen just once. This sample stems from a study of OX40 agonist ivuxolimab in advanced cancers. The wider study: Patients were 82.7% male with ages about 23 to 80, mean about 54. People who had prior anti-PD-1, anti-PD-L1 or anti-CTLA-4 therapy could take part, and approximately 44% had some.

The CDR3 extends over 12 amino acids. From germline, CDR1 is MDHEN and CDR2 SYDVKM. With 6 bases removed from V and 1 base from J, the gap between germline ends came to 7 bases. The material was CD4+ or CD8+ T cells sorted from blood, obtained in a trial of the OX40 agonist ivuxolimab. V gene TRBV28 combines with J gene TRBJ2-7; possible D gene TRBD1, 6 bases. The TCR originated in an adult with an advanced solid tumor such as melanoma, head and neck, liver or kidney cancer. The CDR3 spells CASSQGSYEQYF. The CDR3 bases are TGTGCCAGCAGCCAGGGGTCCTACGAGCAGTACTTC.